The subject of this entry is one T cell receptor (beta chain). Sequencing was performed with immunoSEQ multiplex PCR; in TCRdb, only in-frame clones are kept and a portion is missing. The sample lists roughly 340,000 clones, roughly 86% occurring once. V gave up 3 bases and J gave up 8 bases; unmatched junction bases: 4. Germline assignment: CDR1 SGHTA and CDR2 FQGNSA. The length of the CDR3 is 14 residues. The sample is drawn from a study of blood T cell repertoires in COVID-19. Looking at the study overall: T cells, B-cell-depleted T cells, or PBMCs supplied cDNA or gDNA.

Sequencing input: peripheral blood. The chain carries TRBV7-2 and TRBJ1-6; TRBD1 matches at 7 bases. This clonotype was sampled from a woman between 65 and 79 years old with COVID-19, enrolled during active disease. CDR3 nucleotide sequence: TGTGCCAGCAGCTTCGGGACAGACTATTCACCCCTCCACTTT. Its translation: CASSFGTDYSPLHF.